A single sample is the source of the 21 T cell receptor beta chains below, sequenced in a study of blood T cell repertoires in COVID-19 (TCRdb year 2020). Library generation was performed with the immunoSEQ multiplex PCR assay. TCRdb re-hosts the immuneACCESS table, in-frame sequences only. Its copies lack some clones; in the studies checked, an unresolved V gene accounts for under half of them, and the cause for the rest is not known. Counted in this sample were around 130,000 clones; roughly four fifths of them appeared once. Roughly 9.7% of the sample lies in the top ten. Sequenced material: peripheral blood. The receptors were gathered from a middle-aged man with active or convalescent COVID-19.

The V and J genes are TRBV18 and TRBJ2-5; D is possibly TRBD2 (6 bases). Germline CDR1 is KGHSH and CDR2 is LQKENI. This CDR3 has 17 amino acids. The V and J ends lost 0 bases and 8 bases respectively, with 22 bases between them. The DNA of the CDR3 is TGTGCCAGCTCACCACCCAATTCCCCGACATCGGGGGATACCCAGTACTTC. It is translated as CASSPPNSPTSGDTQYF.

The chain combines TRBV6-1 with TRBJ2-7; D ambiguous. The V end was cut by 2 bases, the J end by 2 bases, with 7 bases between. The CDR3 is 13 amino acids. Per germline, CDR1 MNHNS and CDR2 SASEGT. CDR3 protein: CASSEYSTYEQYF. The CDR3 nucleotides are TGTGCCAGCAGTGAATACAGCACCTACGAGCAGTACTTC.

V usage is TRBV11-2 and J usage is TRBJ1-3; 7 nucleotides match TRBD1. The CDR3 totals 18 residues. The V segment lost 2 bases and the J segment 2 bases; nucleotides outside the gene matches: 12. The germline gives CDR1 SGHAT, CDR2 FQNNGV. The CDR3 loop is CASSLKTGMRAPGNTIYF. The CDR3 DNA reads TGTGCCAGCAGCTTAAAGACAGGGATGAGGGCACCTGGAAACACCATATATTTT.

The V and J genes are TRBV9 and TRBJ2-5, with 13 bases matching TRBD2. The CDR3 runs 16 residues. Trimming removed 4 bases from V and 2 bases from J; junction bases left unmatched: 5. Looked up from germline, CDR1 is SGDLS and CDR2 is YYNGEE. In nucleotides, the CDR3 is TGTGCCAGCAGCATGGGACTAGCGGGGTCTCAAGAGACCCAGTACTTC. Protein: CASSMGLAGSQETQYF.

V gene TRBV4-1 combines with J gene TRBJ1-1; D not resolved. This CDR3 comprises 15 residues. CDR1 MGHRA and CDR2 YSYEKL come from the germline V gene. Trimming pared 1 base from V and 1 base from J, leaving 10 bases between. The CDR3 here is CASSQVDLSNTEAFF. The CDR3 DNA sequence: TGCGCCAGCAGCCAAGTGGACTTGTCGAACACTGAAGCTTTCTTT.

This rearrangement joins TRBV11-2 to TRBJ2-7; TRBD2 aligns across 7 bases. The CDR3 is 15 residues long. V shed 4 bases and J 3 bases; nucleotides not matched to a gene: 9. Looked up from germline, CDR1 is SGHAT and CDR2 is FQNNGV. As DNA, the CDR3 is TGTGCCAGCAGCTCCGTCGGGGAGGGACTCTACGAGCAGTACTTC. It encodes CASSSVGEGLYEQYF. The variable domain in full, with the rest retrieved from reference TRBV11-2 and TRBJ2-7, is EAGVAQSPRYKIIEKRQSVAFWCNPISGHATLYWYQQILGQGPKLLIQFQNNGVVDDSQLPKDRFSAERLKGVDSTLKIQPAKLEDSAVYLCASSSVGEGLYEQYFGPGTRLTVT.

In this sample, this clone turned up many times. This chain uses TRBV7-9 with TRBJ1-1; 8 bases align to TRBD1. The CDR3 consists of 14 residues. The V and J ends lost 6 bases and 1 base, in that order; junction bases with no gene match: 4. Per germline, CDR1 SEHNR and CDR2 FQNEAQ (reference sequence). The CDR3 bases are TGTGCCAGCAGGCTGGGGACAGGGAACACTGAAGCTTTCTTT. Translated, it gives CASRLGTGNTEAFF.

CDR3 bases: TGCGCCAGCAGCTTTAGCGGGGGGCCCACAGATACGCAGTATTTT. Its protein is CASSFSGGPTDTQYF. V and J are TRBV5-1 and TRBJ2-3, with TRBD2 matching over 10 bases. CDR1 and CDR2 (germline): SGHRS, YFSETQ. Germline trimming cut 2 bases from V and 2 bases from J; bases unmatched to any gene: 2. The length of the CDR3 is 15 residues.

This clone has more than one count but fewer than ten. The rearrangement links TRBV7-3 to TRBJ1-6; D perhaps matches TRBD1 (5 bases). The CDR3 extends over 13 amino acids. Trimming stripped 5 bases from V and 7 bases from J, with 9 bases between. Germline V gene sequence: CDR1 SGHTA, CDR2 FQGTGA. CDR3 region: CASSIDRNSPLHF. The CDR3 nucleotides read TGTGCCAGCAGCATCGACAGAAATTCACCCCTCCACTTT.

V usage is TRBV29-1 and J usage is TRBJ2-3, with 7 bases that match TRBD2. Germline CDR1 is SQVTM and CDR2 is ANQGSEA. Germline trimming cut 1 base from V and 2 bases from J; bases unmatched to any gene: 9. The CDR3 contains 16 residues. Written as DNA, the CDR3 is TGCAGCGTTGAAGTGGGAGGGAAGGGTCCCACAGATACGCAGTATTTT. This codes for CSVEVGGKGPTDTQYF.

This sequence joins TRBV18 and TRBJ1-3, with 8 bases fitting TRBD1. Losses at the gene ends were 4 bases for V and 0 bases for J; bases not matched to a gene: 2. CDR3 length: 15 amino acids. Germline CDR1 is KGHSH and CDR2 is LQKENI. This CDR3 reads CASSLTGGSGNTIYF. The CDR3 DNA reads TGTGCCAGCTCACTCACAGGGGGCTCTGGAAACACCATATATTTT.

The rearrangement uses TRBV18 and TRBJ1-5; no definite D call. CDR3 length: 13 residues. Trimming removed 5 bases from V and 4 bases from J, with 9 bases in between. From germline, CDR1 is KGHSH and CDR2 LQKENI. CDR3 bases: TGTGCCAGCTCAGAGGGCAGGAATCAGCCCCAGCATTTT. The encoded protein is CASSEGRNQPQHF.

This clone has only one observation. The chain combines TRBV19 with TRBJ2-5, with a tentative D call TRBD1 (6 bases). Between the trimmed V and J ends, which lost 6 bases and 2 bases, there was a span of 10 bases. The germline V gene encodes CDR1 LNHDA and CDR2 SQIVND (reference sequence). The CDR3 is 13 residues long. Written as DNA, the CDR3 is TGTGCCAGTAGACAGGGCGGGCAAGAGACCCAGTACTTC. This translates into CASRQGGQETQYF.

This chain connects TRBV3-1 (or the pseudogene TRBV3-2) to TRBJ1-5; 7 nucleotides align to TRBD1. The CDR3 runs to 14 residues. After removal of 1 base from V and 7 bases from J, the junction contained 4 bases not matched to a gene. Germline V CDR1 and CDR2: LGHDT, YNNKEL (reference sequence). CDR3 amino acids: CASSQAGGPQPQHF. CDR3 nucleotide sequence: TGTGCCAGCAGCCAAGCAGGGGGGCCACAGCCCCAGCATTTT.

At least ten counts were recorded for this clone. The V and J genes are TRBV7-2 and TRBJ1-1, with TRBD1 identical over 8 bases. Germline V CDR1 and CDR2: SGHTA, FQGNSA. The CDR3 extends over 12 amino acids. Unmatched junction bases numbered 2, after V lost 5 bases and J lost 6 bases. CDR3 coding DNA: TGTGCCAGCAGCCGGACAGGGCCTGAAGCTTTCTTT. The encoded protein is CASSRTGPEAFF. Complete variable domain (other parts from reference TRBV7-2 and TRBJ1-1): GAGVSQSPSNKVTEKGKDVELRCDPISGHTALYWYRQSLGQGLEFLIYFQGNSAPDKSGLPSDRFSAERTGGSVSTLTIQRTQQEDSAVYLCASSRTGPEAFFGQGTRLTVV.

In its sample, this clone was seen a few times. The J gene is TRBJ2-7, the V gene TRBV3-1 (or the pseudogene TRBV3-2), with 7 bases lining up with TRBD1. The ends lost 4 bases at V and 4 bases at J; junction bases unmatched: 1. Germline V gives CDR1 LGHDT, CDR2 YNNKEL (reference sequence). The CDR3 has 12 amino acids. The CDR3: CASSRQGYEQYF. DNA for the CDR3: TGTGCCAGCAGCCGACAGGGTTACGAGCAGTACTTC.

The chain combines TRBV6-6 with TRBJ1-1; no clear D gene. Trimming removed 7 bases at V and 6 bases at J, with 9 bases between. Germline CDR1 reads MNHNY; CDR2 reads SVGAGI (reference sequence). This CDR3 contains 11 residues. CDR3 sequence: CASKREAEAFF. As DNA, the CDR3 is TGTGCCAGCAAGCGGGAGGCTGAAGCTTTCTTT.

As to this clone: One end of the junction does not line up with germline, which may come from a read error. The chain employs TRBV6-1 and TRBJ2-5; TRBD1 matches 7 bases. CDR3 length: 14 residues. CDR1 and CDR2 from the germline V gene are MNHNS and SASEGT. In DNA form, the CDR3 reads TGTGCCAGCAGCGAAGGGACAGCCCAAGAGACCCAGTACTTC. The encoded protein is CASSEGTAQETQYF.

CDR3 amino acids: CASSPIREIYQPQHF. The CDR3 DNA follows: TGTGCCAGCAGCCCAATCCGTGAGATTTATCAGCCCCAGCATTTT. The chain employs TRBV27 and TRBJ1-5, with D unclear. V gave up 6 bases and J gave up 5 bases, with 17 bases separating them. Germline CDR1 MNHEY, CDR2 SMNVEV (reference sequence). CDR3 length equals 15 residues.

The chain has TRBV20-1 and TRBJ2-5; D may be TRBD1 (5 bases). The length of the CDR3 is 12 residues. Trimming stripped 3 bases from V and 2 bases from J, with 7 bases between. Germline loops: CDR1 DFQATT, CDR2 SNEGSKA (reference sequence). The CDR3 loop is CSASNRQETQYF. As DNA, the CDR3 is TGCAGTGCTAGTAACAGGCAAGAGACCCAGTACTTC.

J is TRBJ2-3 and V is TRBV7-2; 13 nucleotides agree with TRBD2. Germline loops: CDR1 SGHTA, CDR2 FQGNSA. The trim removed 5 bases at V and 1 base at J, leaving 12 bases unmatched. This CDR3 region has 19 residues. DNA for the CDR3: TGTGCCAGCAGCGGCAACAACCGGACTAGCGGGAGTCGCACAGATACGCAGTATTTT. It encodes CASSGNNRTSGSRTDTQYF.